This T cell receptor beta chain came from a study of T cell responses to AZD1222 COVID-19 vaccine (dated by TCRdb to the early 2020s). General notes on the study: TCR sequencing was performed for 230 to 250 trial participants, of whom approximately 200 were given two doses of AZD1222 and approximately 25 were given two doses of MenACWY control vaccine. Trial participants were enrolled into age subgroups of 18-55, 56-69 and 70-plus years, which contained roughly 140, 27 and 60 TCR-sequenced participants, respectively.

Including the terminal cysteine and phenylalanine, the CDR3 comprises 15 residues. The only DNA kept is the CDR3, 45 bases in frame from the first base. V is clipped by 0 bases and J by 0 bases, and the sequence between their germline boundaries is 6 bases long. In the germline V gene (reference sequence), CDR1 corresponds to SEHNR and CDR2 to FQNEAQ. The CDR3 regions of human TCRbeta chains were analyzed by immunosequencing. In the original analysis: Repertoire TCRs were matched against a reference library of SARS-CoV-2-specific TCRs generated with the MIRA antigen-specificity platform. Breadth meant the fraction of unique TCRs that were SARS-CoV-2-associated, whereas depth meant the fraction of total T cells that were SARS-CoV-2-associated. Using the MIRA data, each spike-specific TCR was assigned both to the spike region to which the TCR was reactive and to a CD4 or CD8 class. Log10-transformed breadth and depth values were compared by one-way ANOVA with Sidak's multiple comparisons tests. TCRdb stores this immuneACCESS table with in-frame sequences only. Part of the clones is absent; in the studies checked, under half of the shortfall reflects unresolved V genes, and no reason is known for the rest. V and J calls plus clone size are reproduced from that table; the DNA served to infer D and trimming. Counted in this sample were 150,000 to 200,000 clones; 85% to 95% of them appeared once. 0.95% to 1.3% of the sample belongs to the ten largest clones.

Broader findings and caveats from the paper: Only a handful of AZD1222 recipients were SARS-CoV-2 seropositive at baseline, limiting conclusions about previously exposed vaccinees. Nearly half of unique spike-specific TCRs reportedly recognized epitopes outside regions mutated in the B.1.351 and B.1.1.7 variants. The 56-69-year group was small, and its depth increase did not reach significance, likely because of low power. Because no day 14 peak-response samples were available, the repertoires could be characterized only after the peak T cell response. After two AZD1222 doses, both the breadth and the depth of spike-specific TCRs were significantly higher than at day 0 and than in MenACWY recipients. Participants were mostly white British and included more females than males, and it was suggested by the authors that clonal diversity may have been underestimated. The vaccine-associated CD4 TCRs covered the entire spike protein, and the dominant responses fell in regions 160-218 and 743-854.

As concerns this clone: The antigen it binds to is not known. No much larger clone is present one base from it, and per-base qualities are unavailable.

The sample's time point label, in plain terms: about 28 days (+/-7) after the second vaccine dose. The treatment or condition label on this specimen signifies: meningococcal conjugate vaccine given as trial control. The vaccinee samples were drawn from two UK trials, COV001 and COV002, one of which was a single-blind randomized controlled phase 2/3 trial testing AZD1222 (ChAdOx1 nCoV-19) in healthy adults. Trial participant PBMC samples were collected at day 0 and day 28 after the second dose for TCRbeta chain sequencing. Sequencing used peripheral blood, obtained 28 days after the second dose of the MenACWY control vaccine. The chain joins TRBV7-9 to TRBJ2-1, with TRBD2 as a weak D call on 5 bases. The sequence was collected from an adult who received the MenACWY meningococcal vaccine as a control. The CDR3 corresponds to CASSLAGSSYNEQFF. Here is the DNA: TGTGCCAGCAGCTTAGCGGGGAGCTCCTACAATGAGCAGTTCTTC.